These T cell receptor beta chains were read from a single sample in a study of graft-versus-host responses after intestinal transplantation. No cognate antigen is known for these TCRs. Here immunoSEQ multiplex PCR was the method, and the copy in TCRdb shows in-frame clones only, minus some. The sample yields about 110,000 clones, 85% to 95% seen once. The sequencing here drew on unstimulated CD8+ T cells sorted from spleen or lymph node cells, taken before transplant. The receptors stem from a human donor who was the organ donor for an intestinal transplant. Each CDR3 is given with its conserved first and last residue. A D gene is named only where the DNA matches it firmly. Clone size, where shown, is once, few, many, or a class for clones that have expanded.

J gene	V gene	clone size	D gene	CDR3 protein	CDR3 DNA
TRBJ2-1	TRBV19	NA	TRBD2	CASSIAAGGPDEQFF	TGTGCCAGTAGTATCGCAGCGGGAGGGCCCGATGAGCAGTTCTTC
TRBJ2-2	TRBV6-5	NA	TRBD2	CASSGLAGNTGELFF	TGTGCCAGCAGTGGACTAGCGGGGAACACCGGGGAGCTGTTTTTT
TRBJ2-5	TRBV6-5	NA	NA	CASSYSYQHQETQYF	TGTGCCAGCAGTTACTCTTACCAGCATCAAGAGACCCAGTACTTC
TRBJ2-4	TRBV13	NA	NA	CASSVLLAKNIQYF	TGTGCCAGCAGCGTACTACTAGCCAAAAACATTCAGTACTTC
TRBJ1-1	TRBV5-5	NA	NA	CASSLATDAFNTEAFF	TGTGCCAGCAGCTTGGCCACGGACGCATTTAACACTGAAGCTTTCTTT
TRBJ2-7	TRBV5-6	once	NA	CASSLATSSVSYEQYF	TGTGCCAGCAGCTTGGCCACGTCTAGTGTCTCCTACGAGCAGTACTTC
TRBJ2-7	TRBV15	NA	TRBD1	CATSARTGGSEQYF	TGTGCCACCAGCGCCCGGACAGGGGGATCTGAGCAGTACTTC
TRBJ1-2	TRBV27	NA	NA	CASSLRTNYGYTF	TGTGCCAGCAGCCTCAGGACAAACTATGGCTACACCTTC
TRBJ2-1	TRBV4-1	NA	TRBD2	CASSQDPGLAAYNEQFF	TGCGCCAGCAGCCAAGACCCCGGACTAGCGGCCTACAATGAGCAGTTCTTC
TRBJ2-6	TRBV2	NA	NA	CASSTFTGTGANVLTF	TGTGCCAGCAGCACTTTCACCGGGACTGGGGCCAACGTCCTGACTTTC
TRBJ1-2	TRBV4-1	NA	NA	CASSQDGGNYGYTF	TGCGCCAGCAGCCAAGATGGTGGCAACTATGGCTACACCTTC
TRBJ1-2	TRBV7-9	once	NA	CASSSGGDAGTRDYGYTF	TGTGCCAGCAGCTCTGGCGGGGATGCCGGGACAAGAGACTATGGCTACACCTTC
TRBJ2-7	TRBV15	NA	NA	CATSRDRGTSAYEQYF	TGTGCCACCAGCAGAGATCGAGGGACTTCCGCCTACGAGCAGTACTTC
TRBJ2-5	TRBV13	NA	NA	CASSWGRGSKTQYF	TGTGCCAGCAGCTGGGGCAGGGGTAGCAAGACCCAGTACTTC
TRBJ2-3	TRBV4-1	NA	NA	CASSPVGSTDTQYF	TGCGCCAGCAGCCCGGTAGGCAGCACAGATACGCAGTATTTT
TRBJ2-2	TRBV29-1	NA	NA	CSVGIDTGELFF	TGCAGCGTTGGTATCGACACCGGGGAGCTGTTTTTT
TRBJ2-7	TRBV5-1	once	TRBD1	CASSFASTGDRNYEQYF	TGCGCCAGCAGCTTCGCCTCAACAGGGGATAGAAATTACGAGCAGTACTTC
TRBJ1-1	TRBV19	NA	NA	CASRKSIMNTEAFF	TGTGCCAGTAGGAAAAGTATTATGAACACTGAAGCTTTCTTT
TRBJ1-1	TRBV6-5	NA	TRBD1	CASSYQDRGHTEAFF	TGTGCCAGCAGTTACCAAGACAGGGGGCACACTGAAGCTTTCTTT
TRBJ2-2	TRBV27	NA	TRBD2	CASSLYGGLAGGPTGELFF	TGTGCCAGCAGTTTATATGGGGGACTAGCGGGAGGGCCGACCGGGGAGCTGTTTTTT
TRBJ2-3	TRBV9	NA	TRBD2	CASSVSGSSVGTQYF	TGTGCCAGCAGCGTTAGCGGGAGTTCGGTGGGTACGCAGTATTTT
TRBJ2-5	TRBV6-1	NA	NA	CASSDPGDLKETQYF	TGTGCCAGCAGTGACCCCGGGGACCTGAAAGAGACCCAGTACTTC
TRBJ2-7	TRBV5-1	NA	TRBD1	CASSFAPGQWAYEQYF	TGCGCCAGCAGCTTTGCTCCGGGACAGTGGGCCTACGAGCAGTACTTC
TRBJ1-3	TRBV30	once	TRBD1	CAWSPTGGTIYF	TGTGCCTGGAGTCCCACAGGGGGCACCATATATTTT
TRBJ1-5	TRBV4-2	NA	TRBD1	CASSLATGQGSEPQHF	TGTGCCAGCAGCCTCGCTACGGGACAGGGTTCGGAGCCCCAGCATTTT
TRBJ2-5	TRBV28	NA	NA	CATEPSGNGETQYF	TGTGCCACCGAACCCTCAGGGAATGGAGAGACCCAGTACTTC
TRBJ2-1	TRBV6-1	NA	NA	CASSEGAKGQFF	TGTGCCAGCAGTGAAGGGGCTAAGGGGCAGTTCTTC
TRBJ2-5	TRBV5-5	NA	NA	CASSLGGREQYF	TGTGCCAGCAGCTTGGGGGGAAGGGAGCAGTACTTC
TRBJ1-5	TRBV30	NA	NA	CAWSGGLGGSNQPQHF	TGTGCCTGGAGTGGTGGACTTGGAGGAAGCAATCAGCCCCAGCATTTT
TRBJ2-7	TRBV6-6	NA	TRBD2	CASGIAAGGEQYF	TGTGCCAGCGGGATAGCGGCGGGGGGTGAGCAGTACTTC
TRBJ2-7	TRBV9	NA	NA	CASSVGSNPSYEQYF	TGTGCCAGCAGCGTAGGGTCTAACCCCTCCTACGAGCAGTACTTC